This TCR beta chain stems from a study of T-cell reconstitution after alpha-beta-depleted transplantation in children. Notes on the study in general: T-cell numbers and diversity, one year after transplant, stemmed largely from T cells that were newly produced.

Unique molecular identifiers featured in how the TCRbeta library was prepared. MiXCR was run by TCRdb on the PCR reads, yielding one entry per CDR3 protein. The sample has 100,000 or so distinct CDR3 sequences, around 6.1% seen once. CDR3 size: 14 residues. CDR1 and CDR2 (germline): DFQATT, SNEGSKA (reference sequence). V was cut by 4 bases and J by 1 base, with 11 bases left in between. A note on this clonotype: No antigen is known for it.

The sequence was collected from a female patient aged 2 to 10 who had a stem cell transplant for Fanconi anemia, so the T cells may come from the graft donor. The V call is TRBV20-1, the J call TRBJ2-1; D remains unclear. Source: PBMCs, mostly from graft donor cells, taken 60 days after TCRalphabeta/CD19-depleted stem cell transplant. In DNA, the CDR3 is TGCAGTGCTACCGGCCACTCTTCCTACAATGAGCAGTTCTTC. Its translation is CSATGHSSYNEQFF.